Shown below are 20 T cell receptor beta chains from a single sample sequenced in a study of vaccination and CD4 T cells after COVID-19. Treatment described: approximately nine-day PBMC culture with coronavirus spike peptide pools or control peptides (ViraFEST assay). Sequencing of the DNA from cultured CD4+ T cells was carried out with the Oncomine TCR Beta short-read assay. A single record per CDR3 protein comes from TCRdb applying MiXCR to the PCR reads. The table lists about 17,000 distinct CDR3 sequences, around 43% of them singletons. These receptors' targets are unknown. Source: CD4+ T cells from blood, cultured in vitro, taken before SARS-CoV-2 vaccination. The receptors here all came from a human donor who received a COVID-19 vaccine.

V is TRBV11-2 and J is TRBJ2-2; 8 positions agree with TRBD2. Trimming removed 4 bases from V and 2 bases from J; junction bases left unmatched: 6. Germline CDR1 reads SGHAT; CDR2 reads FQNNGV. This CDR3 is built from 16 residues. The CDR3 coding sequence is TGTGCCAGCAGCTCAATAGCGGGGAGTAACACCGGGGAGCTGTTTTTT. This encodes CASSSIAGSNTGELFF. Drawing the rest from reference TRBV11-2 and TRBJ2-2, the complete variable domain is EAGVAQSPRYKIIEKRQSVAFWCNPISGHATLYWYQQILGQGPKLLIQFQNNGVVDDSQLPKDRFSAERLKGVDSTLKIQPAKLEDSAVYLCASSSIAGSNTGELFFGEGSRLTVL.

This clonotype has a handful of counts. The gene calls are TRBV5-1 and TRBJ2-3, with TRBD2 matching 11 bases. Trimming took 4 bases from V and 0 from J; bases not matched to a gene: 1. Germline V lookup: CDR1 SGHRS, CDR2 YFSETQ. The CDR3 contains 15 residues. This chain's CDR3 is CASSASGGSTDTQYF. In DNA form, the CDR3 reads TGCGCCAGCAGCGCTAGCGGGGGGAGCACAGATACGCAGTATTTT.

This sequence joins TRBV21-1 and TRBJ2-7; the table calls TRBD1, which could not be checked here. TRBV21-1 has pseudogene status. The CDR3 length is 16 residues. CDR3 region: CASSLPGQSSFYEQYF. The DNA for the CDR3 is TGTGCCAGCAGCCTGCCTGGACAGTCGAGTTTCTACGAGCAGTACTTC.

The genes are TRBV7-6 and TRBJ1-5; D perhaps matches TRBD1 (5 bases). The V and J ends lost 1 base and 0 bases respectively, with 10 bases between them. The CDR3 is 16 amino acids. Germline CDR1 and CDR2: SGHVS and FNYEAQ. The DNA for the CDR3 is TGTGCCAGCAGCTTAGGACAGAGATATAGCAATCAGCCCCAGCATTTT. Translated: CASSLGQRYSNQPQHF.

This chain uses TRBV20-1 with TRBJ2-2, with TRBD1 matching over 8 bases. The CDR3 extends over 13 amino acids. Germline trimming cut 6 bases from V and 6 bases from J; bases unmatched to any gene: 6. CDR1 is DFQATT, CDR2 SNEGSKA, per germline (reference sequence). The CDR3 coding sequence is TGCAGTGCGCCCGGACAGGGCGCCGGGGAGCTGTTTTTT. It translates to CSAPGQGAGELFF.

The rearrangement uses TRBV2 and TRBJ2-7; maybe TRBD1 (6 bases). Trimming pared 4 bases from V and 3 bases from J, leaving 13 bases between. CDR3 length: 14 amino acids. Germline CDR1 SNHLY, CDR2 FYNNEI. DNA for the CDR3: TGTGCCAGCAGTGGCCGGGACAAACACTACGAGCAGTACTTC. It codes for CASSGRDKHYEQYF.

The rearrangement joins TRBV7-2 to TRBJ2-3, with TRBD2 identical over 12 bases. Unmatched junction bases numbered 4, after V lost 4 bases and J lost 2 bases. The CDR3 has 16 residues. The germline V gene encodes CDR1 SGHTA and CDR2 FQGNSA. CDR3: CASSWWTSGTTDTQYF. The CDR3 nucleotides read TGTGCCAGCAGCTGGTGGACTAGCGGGACCACAGATACGCAGTATTTT.

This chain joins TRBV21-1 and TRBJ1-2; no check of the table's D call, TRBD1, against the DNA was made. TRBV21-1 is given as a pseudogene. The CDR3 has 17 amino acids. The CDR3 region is CARSHGTGGEANYGYTF. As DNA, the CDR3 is TGTGCCAGGAGCCACGGGACAGGGGGTGAAGCTAACTATGGCTACACCTTC.

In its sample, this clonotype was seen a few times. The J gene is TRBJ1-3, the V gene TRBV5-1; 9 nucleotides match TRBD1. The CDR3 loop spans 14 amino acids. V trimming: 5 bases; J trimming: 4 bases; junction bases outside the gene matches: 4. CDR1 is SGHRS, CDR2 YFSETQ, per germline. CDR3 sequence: CASRAGQGGNTIYF. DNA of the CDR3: TGCGCCAGCAGGGCAGGACAGGGGGGAAACACCATATATTTT. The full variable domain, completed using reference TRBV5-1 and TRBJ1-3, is KAGVTQTPRYLIKTRGQQVTLSCSPISGHRSVSWYQQTPGQGLQFLFEYFSETQRNKGNFPGRFSGRQFSNSRSEMNVSTLELGDSALYLCASRAGQGGNTIYFGEGSWLTVV.

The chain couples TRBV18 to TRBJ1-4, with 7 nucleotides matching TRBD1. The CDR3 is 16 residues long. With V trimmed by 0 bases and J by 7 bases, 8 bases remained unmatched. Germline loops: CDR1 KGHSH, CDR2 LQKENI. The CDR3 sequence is CASSPPRDRVGEKLFF. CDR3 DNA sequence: TGTGCCAGCTCACCACCCCGGGACAGAGTTGGTGAAAAACTGTTTTTT.

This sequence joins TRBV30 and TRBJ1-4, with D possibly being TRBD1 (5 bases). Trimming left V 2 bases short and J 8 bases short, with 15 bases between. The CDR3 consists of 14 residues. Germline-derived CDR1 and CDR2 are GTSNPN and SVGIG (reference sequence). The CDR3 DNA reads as TGTGCCTGGAGTCCCCCCCGGGGGGGAGAAAAACTGTTTTTT. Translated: CAWSPPRGGEKLFF.

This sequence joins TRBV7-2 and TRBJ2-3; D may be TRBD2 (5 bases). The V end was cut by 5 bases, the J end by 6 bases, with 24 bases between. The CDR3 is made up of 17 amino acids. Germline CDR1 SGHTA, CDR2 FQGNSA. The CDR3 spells CASSLRPRGSGGDTQYF. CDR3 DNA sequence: TGTGCCAGCAGCCTCCGTCCCAGAGGCTCGGGCGGGGATACGCAGTATTTT.

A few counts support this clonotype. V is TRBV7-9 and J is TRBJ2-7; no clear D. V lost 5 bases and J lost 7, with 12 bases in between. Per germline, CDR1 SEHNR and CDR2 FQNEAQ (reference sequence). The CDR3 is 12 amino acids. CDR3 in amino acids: CASSRRREEQYF. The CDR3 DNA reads TGTGCCAGCAGCCGTAGAAGGGAAGAGCAGTACTTC.

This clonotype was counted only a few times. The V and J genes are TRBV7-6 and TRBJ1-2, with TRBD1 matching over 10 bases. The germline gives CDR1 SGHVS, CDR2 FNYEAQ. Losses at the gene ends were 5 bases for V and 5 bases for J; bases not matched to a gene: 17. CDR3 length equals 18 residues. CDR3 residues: CASSQRYLGQGPRYGYTF. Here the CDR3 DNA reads TGTGCCAGCAGCCAACGTTATTTGGGACAGGGGCCTCGGTATGGCTACACCTTC.

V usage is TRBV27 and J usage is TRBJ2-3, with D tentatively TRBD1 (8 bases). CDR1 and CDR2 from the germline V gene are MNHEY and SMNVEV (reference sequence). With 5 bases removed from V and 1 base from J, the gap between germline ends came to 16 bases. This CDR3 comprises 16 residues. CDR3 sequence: CASSLRTGRGTDTQYF. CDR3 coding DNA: TGTGCCAGCAGTCTCCGGACAGGGAGGGGCACAGATACGCAGTATTTT.

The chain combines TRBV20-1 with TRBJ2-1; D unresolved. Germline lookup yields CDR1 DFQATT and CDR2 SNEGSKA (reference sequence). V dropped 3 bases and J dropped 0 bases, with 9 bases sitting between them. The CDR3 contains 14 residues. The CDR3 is CSASRQSSYNEQFF. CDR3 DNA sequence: TGCAGTGCTAGCCGCCAGAGCTCCTACAATGAGCAGTTCTTC.

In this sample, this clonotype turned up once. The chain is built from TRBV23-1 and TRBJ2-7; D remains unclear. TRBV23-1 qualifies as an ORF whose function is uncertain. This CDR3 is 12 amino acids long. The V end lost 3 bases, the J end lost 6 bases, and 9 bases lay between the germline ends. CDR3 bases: TGCGCCAGCAGTCACCGGATTCGCGAGCAGTACTTC. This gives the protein CASSHRIREQYF.

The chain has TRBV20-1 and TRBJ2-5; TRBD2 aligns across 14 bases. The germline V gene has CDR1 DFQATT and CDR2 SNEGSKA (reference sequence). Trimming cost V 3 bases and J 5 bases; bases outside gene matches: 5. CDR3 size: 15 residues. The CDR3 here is CSARTSGGAFETQYF. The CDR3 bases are TGCAGTGCTAGGACTAGCGGGGGGGCATTTGAGACCCAGTACTTC.

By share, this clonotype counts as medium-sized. The CDR3 protein is CASSIGRASRNQPQHF. CDR3 sequence (DNA): TGTGCCAGTAGTATCGGACGGGCGAGTCGCAATCAGCCCCAGCATTTT. V gene TRBV19 combines with J gene TRBJ1-5; D is uncertain. Germline V gene data show CDR1 as LNHDA and CDR2 as SQIVND (reference sequence). Trimming left V 3 bases short and J 2 bases short, with 14 bases between. CDR3 length: 16 amino acids. The full variable domain, rest sourced from reference TRBV19 and TRBJ1-5, is DGGITQSPKYLFRKEGQNVTLSCEQNLNHDAMYWYRQDPGQGLRLIYYSQIVNDFQKGDIAEGYSVSREKKESFPLTVTSAQKNPTAFYLCASSIGRASRNQPQHFGDGTRLSIL.

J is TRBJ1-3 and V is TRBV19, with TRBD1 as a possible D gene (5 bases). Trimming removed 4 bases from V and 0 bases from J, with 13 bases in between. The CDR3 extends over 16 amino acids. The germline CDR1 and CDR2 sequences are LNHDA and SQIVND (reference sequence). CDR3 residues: CASSTLTGFSGNTIYF. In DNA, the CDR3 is TGTGCCAGTAGTACACTCACAGGCTTCTCTGGAAACACCATATATTTT.